This TCR beta chain stems from a study of cytomegalovirus exposure and HLA in healthy donors. Study-level results: Within an earlier analysis, most TCR beta V segments proved productive either about 87% or about 30% of the time. Among the sequence variants, a highly shared cluster was likely an artifact of sequencing. Trimming of TCR beta V- and J-genes showed a link, identified in a later analysis, to a missense DCLRE1C variant. Sequencing depth roughly uniform across donors was assumed in presence/absence analyses.

60 Vbeta and 13 Jbeta primers were used in PCR. Assay used: immunoSEQ multiplex PCR; TCRdb lists only in-frame clones, some missing. The table has roughly 170,000 clones, about 80% seen once. Of note for this clone: Antigen: not known.

Sequencing used PBMCs. The source is a woman aged 25 to 45 in good health and CMV-seronegative.

CDR3 coding DNA: TGTGCCAGCAGTTCAGGGCAGGGACTAGCGGGGACCAATGAGCAGTTCTTC. Translating it yields CASSSGQGLAGTNEQFF. The chain carries TRBV27 and TRBJ2-1, with TRBD2 identical over 13 bases. From germline, CDR1 is MNHEY and CDR2 SMNVEV (reference sequence). V shed 4 bases, J shed 6 bases, and the junction held 9 bases outside the gene matches. The CDR3 has 17 residues.